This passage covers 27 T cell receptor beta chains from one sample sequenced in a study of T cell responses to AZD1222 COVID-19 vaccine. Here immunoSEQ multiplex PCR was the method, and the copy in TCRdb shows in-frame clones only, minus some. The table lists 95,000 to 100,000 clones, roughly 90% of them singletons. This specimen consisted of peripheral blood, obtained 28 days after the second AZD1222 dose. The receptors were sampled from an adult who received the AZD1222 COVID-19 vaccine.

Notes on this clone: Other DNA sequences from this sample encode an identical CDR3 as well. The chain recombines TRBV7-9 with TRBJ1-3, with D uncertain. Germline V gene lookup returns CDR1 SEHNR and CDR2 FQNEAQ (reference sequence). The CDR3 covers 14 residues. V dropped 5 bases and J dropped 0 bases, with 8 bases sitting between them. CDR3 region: CASSPGTSGNTIYF. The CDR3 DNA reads TGTGCCAGCAGCCCCGGCACCTCTGGAAACACCATATATTTT.

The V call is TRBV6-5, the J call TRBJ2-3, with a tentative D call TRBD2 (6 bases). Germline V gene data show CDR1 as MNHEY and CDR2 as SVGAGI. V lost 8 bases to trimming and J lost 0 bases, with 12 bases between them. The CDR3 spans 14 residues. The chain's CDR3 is CASPGLHSTDTQYF. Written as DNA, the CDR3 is TGTGCCAGCCCGGGACTGCATAGCACAGATACGCAGTATTTT.

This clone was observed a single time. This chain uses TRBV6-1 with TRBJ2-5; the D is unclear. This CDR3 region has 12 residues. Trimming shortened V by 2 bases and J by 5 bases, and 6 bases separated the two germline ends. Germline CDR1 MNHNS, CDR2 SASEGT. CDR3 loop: CASSEKLETQYF. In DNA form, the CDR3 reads TGTGCCAGCAGTGAAAAGTTGGAGACCCAGTACTTC.

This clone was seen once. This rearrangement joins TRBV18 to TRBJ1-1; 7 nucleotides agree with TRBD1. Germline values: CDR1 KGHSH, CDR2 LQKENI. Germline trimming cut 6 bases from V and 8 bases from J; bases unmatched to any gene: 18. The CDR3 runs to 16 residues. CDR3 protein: CASSPDRVEVGREAFF. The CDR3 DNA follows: TGTGCCAGCTCCCCCGACAGGGTCGAGGTGGGTAGGGAAGCTTTCTTT. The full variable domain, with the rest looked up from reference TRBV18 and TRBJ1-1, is NAGVMQNPRHLVRRRGQEARLRCSPMKGHSHVYWYRQLPEEGLKFMVYLQKENIIDESGMPKERFSAEFPKEGPSILRIQQVVRGDSAAYFCASSPDRVEVGREAFFGQGTRLTVV.

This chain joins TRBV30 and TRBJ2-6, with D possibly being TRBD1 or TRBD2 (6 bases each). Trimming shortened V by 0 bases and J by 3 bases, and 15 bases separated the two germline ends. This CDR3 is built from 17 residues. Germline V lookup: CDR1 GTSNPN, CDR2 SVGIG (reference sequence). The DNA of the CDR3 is TGTGCCTGGAGTGTAACGGGGGCCGGCAGTGGGGCCAACGTCCTGACTTTC. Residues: CAWSVTGAGSGANVLTF.

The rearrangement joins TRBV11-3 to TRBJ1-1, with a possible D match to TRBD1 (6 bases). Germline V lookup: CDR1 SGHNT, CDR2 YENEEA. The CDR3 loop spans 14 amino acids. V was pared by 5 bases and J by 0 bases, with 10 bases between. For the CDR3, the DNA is TGTGCCAGCAGCCTTGGGACACTGAACACTGAAGCTTTCTTT. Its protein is CASSLGTLNTEAFF.

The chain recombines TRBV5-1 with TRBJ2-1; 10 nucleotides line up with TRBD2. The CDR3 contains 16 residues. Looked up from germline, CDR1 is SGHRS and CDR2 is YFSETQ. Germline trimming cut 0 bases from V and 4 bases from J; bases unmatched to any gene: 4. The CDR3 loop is CASSLAGTSVYNEQFF. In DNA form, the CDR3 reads TGCGCCAGCAGCTTGGCCGGGACTAGCGTTTACAATGAGCAGTTCTTC.

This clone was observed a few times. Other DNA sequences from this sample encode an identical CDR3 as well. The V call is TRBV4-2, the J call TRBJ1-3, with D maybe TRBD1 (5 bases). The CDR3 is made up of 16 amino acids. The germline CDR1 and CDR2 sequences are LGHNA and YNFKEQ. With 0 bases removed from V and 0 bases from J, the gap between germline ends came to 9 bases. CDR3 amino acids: CASSQDQGYSGNTIYF. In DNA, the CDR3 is TGTGCCAGCAGCCAAGACCAGGGTTACTCTGGAAACACCATATATTTT.

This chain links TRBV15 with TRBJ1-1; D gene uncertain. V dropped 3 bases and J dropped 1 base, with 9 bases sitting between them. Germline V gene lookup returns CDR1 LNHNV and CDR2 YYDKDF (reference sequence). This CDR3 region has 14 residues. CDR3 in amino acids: CATSREWGNTEAFF. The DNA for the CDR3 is TGTGCCACCAGCAGGGAGTGGGGGAACACTGAAGCTTTCTTT.

The CDR3 nucleotides read TGTGCCAGCAGCTCGAACAGGGCCATGAACACTGAAGCTTTCTTT. Translation: CASSSNRAMNTEAFF. The chain uses TRBV7-9 and TRBJ1-1, with D possibly being TRBD1 (6 bases). The length of the CDR3 is 15 residues. The V end lost 4 bases, the J end lost 0 bases, and 12 bases lay between the germline ends. CDR1 is SEHNR and CDR2 is FQNEAQ in the germline V gene (reference sequence).

The CDR3 DNA follows: TGTGCCAGCAGCTCACAGGGGTCCGAGCAGTACTTC. This codes for CASSSQGSEQYF. This chain links TRBV7-9 with TRBJ2-7, with 7 bases matching TRBD1. The CDR3 spans 12 residues. Losses at the gene ends were 4 bases for V and 6 bases for J; bases not matched to a gene: 3. Germline V CDR1 and CDR2: SEHNR, FQNEAQ (reference sequence).

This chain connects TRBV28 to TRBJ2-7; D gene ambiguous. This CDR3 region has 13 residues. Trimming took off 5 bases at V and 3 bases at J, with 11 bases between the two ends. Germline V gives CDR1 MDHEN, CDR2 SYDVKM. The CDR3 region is CASSPPLGYEQYF. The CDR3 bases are TGTGCCAGCAGTCCCCCCCTCGGCTACGAGCAGTACTTC.

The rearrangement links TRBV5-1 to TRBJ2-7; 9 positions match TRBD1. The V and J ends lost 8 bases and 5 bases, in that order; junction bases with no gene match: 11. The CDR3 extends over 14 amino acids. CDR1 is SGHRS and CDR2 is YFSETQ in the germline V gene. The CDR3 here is CASNRDRGIDEQYF. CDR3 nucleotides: TGCGCCAGTAACCGTGACAGGGGGATCGACGAGCAGTACTTC.

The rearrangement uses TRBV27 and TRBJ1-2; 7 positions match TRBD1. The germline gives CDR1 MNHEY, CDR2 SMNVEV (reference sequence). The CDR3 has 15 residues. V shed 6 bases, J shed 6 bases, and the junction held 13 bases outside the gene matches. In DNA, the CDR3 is TGTGCCAGCAGCCTCACCACGACAGGGACAAATGGCTACACCTTC. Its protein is CASSLTTTGTNGYTF.

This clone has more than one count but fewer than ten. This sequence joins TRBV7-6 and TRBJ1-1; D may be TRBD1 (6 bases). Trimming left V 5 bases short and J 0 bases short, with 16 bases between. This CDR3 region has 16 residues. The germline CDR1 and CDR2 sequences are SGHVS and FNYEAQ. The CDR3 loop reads CASSRIGGQMNTEAFF. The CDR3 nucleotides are TGTGCCAGCAGCAGAATAGGCGGACAGATGAACACTGAAGCTTTCTTT.

Written as DNA, the CDR3 is TGCGCCAGCAGCGTGGGACTTCTCTCTTGGAATGAGCAGTTCTTC. This sequence encodes CASSVGLLSWNEQFF. The gene calls are TRBV5-1 and TRBJ2-1; perhaps TRBD2 as D (6 bases). The CDR3 length is 15 residues. The germline V gene has CDR1 SGHRS and CDR2 YFSETQ. V was cut by 4 bases and J by 7 bases, with 18 bases left in between.

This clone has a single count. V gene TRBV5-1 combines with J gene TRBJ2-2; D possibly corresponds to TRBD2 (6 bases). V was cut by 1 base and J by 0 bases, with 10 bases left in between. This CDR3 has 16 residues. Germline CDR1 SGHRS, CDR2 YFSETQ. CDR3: CASSLFSGSNTGELFF. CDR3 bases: TGCGCCAGCAGCTTGTTTAGCGGATCGAACACCGGGGAGCTGTTTTTT.

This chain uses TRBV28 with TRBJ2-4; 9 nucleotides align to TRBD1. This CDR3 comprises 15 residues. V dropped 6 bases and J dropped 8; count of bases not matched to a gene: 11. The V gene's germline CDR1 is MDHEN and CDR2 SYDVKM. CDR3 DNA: TGTGCCAGCAGCCCGAGGGGGACAGGGAGCGACATTCAGTACTTC. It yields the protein CASSPRGTGSDIQYF.

The CDR3 protein is CASSQDRLADNEQFF. CDR3 bases: TGTGCCAGCAGCCAAGATAGGCTAGCGGACAATGAGCAGTTCTTC. The chain links TRBV4-2 to TRBJ2-1; 7 bases line up with TRBD2. The junction had 4 bases not matched to a gene; V was cut back by 0 bases and J by 5 bases. CDR3 length equals 15 residues. The germline V gene encodes CDR1 LGHNA and CDR2 YNFKEQ.

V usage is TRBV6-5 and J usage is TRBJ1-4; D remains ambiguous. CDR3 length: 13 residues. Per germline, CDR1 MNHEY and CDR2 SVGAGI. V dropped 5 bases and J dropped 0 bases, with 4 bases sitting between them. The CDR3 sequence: CASSPATNEKLFF. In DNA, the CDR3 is TGTGCCAGCAGTCCAGCAACTAATGAAAAACTGTTTTTT.

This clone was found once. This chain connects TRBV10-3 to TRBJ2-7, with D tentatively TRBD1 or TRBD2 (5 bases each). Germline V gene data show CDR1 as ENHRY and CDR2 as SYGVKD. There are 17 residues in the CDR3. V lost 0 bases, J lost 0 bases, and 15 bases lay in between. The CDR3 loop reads CAISESEGLGSSYEQYF. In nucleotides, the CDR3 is TGTGCCATCAGTGAGTCTGAGGGGCTGGGGAGCTCCTACGAGCAGTACTTC.

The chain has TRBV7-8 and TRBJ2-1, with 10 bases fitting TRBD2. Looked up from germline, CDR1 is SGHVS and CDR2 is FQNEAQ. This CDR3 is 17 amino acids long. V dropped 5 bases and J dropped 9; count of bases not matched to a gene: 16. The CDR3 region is CASSRLGGSGRAGEQFF. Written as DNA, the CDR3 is TGTGCCAGCAGCCGACTGGGAGGAAGCGGGAGGGCCGGTGAGCAGTTCTTC.

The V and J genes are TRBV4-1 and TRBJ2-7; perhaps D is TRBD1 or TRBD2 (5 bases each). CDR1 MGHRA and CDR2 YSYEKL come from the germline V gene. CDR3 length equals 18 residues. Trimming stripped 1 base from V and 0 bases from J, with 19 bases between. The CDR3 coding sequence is TGCGCCAGCAGCCAAGGTCCACCTCCGGGGCGTAGCTCCTACGAGCAGTACTTC. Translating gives CASSQGPPPGRSSYEQYF.

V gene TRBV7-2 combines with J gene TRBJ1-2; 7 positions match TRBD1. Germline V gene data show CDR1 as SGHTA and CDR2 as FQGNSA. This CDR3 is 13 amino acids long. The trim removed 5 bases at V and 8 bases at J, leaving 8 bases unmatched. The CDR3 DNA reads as TGTGCCAGCAGCCGACAGGGACTTAGGGGCTACACCTTC. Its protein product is CASSRQGLRGYTF.

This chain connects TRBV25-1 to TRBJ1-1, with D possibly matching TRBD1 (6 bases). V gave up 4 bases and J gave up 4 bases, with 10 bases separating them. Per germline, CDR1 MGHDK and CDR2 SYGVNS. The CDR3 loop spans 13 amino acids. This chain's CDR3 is CASSGAGVTEAFF. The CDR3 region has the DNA TGTGCCAGCAGTGGGGCAGGGGTCACTGAAGCTTTCTTT. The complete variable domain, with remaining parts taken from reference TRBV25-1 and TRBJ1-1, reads EADIYQTPRYLVIGTGKKITLECSQTMGHDKMYWYQQDPGMELHLIHYSYGVNSTEKGDLSSESTVSRIRTEHFPLTLESARPSHTSQYLCASSGAGVTEAFFGQGTRLTVV.

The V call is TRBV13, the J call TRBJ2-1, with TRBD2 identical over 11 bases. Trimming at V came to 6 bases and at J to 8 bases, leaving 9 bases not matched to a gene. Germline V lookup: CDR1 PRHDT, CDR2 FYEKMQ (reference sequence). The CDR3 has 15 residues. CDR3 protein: CASRPNSGRGHEQFF. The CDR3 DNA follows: TGTGCCAGCAGACCCAATAGCGGGAGGGGGCATGAGCAGTTCTTC.

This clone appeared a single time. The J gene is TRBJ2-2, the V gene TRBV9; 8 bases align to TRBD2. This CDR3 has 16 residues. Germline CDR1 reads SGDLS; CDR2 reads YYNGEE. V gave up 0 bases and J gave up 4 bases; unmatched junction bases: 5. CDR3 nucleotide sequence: TGTGCCAGCAGCGTAGTCGGGGGGGCAGGCACCGGGGAGCTGTTTTTT. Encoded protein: CASSVVGGAGTGELFF.